This TCR beta chain was profiled in a study of cytomegalovirus exposure and HLA in healthy donors. The donors, nominally healthy at sampling, likely had unrecorded immune exposures. PCR involved 60 Vbeta and 13 Jbeta primers. The method was immunoSEQ multiplex PCR; TCRdb's version includes in-frame clones alone and lacks a portion of them. The table records more than 40,000 clones, 81% of them present only once. Findings of the study overall: As a later analysis showed, a missense DCLRE1C variant was linked to trimming of TCR beta V- and J-genes.

A few counts support this clone. Its antigen is not identified. Germline V lookup: CDR1 MNHEY, CDR2 SMNVEV (reference sequence). There are 15 residues in the CDR3. V lost 6 bases and J lost 4, with 18 bases in between. This clonotype was sampled from a man aged 50 or older in good health and CMV-seronegative. The chain employs TRBV27 and TRBJ1-1, with D tentatively TRBD1 (6 bases). The sequenced sample consisted of PBMCs. The CDR3, as DNA: TGTGCCAGCAGACGGGACATCTCCTGGGGCACTGAAGCTTTCTTT. Amino acids: CASRRDISWGTEAFF.